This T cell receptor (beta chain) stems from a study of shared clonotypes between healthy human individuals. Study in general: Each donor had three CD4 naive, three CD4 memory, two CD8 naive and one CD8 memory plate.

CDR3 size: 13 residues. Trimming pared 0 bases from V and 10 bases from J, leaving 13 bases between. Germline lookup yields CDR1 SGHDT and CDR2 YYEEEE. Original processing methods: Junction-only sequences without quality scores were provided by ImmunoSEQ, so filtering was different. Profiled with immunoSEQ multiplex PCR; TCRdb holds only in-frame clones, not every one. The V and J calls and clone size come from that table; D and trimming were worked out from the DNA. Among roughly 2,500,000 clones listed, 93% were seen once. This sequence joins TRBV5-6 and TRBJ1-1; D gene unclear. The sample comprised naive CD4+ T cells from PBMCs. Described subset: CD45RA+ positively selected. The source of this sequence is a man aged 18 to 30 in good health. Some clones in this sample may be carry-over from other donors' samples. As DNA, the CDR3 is TGTGCCAGCAGCTTGGTGGCGCAGCGGGGAGCTTTCTTT. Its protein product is CASSLVAQRGAFF.